One TCR beta chain is described in this entry. The CDR3 runs 15 residues. CDR1 is SGDLS and CDR2 is YYNGEE in the germline V gene. The V and J ends lost 0 bases and 2 bases, in that order; junction bases with no gene match: 2. The data stem from a study of blood T cell repertoires in COVID-19. Repertoires were generated with immunoSEQ multiplex PCR, while TCRdb's copy carries only in-frame clones and drops some. Among 250,000 to 350,000 clones listed, roughly 89% were seen once. This rearrangement joins TRBV9 to TRBJ2-7, with 10 nucleotides matching TRBD2. The TCR comes from a woman in her thirties or forties who had recovered from COVID-19. Material: PBMCs or T cells enriched from blood (not recorded which). DNA of the CDR3: TGTGCCAGCAGCGTAGGGGGACTAGCGACCTACGAGCAGTACTTC. Protein product: CASSVGGLATYEQYF.